This TCR beta chain is from a study of CD8 T cells in Susac syndrome. An input of roughly 0.45 to 1 ug of RNA was subjected to reverse transcription using random hexamers. From the immunoSEQ multiplex PCR reads, TCRdb called clonotypes with MiXCR, one entry per CDR3 protein. This table holds around 95,000 distinct CDR3 sequences, about 96% found once. High-throughput TCR beta sequencing covered peripheral CD8+ and CD4+ T cells. Material: CD8+ T cells from PBMCs. This TCR was sampled from a human donor with Susac syndrome.

The CDR3 loop is CASSRLPTGSDEQYF. CDR3 DNA sequence: TGCGCCAGCAGTCGATTACCGACTGGCAGCGACGAGCAGTACTTC. The rearrangement uses TRBV5-1 and TRBJ2-7, with no clear D. The CDR3 totals 15 residues. Germline CDR1 and CDR2: SGHRS and YFSETQ. V shed 5 bases and J shed 5 bases, with 20 bases lying between them.